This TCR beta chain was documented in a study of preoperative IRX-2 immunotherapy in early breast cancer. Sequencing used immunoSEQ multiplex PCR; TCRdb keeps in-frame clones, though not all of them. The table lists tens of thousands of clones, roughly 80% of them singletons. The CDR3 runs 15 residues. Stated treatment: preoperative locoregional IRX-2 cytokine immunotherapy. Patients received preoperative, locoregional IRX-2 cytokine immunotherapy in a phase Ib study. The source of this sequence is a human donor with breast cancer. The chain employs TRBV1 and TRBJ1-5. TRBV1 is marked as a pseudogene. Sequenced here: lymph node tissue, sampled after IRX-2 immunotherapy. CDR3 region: CASSQDSGGGKPQHF. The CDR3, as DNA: TGCGCCAGCAGCCAAGATTCCGGGGGCGGGAAGCCCCAGCATTTT.